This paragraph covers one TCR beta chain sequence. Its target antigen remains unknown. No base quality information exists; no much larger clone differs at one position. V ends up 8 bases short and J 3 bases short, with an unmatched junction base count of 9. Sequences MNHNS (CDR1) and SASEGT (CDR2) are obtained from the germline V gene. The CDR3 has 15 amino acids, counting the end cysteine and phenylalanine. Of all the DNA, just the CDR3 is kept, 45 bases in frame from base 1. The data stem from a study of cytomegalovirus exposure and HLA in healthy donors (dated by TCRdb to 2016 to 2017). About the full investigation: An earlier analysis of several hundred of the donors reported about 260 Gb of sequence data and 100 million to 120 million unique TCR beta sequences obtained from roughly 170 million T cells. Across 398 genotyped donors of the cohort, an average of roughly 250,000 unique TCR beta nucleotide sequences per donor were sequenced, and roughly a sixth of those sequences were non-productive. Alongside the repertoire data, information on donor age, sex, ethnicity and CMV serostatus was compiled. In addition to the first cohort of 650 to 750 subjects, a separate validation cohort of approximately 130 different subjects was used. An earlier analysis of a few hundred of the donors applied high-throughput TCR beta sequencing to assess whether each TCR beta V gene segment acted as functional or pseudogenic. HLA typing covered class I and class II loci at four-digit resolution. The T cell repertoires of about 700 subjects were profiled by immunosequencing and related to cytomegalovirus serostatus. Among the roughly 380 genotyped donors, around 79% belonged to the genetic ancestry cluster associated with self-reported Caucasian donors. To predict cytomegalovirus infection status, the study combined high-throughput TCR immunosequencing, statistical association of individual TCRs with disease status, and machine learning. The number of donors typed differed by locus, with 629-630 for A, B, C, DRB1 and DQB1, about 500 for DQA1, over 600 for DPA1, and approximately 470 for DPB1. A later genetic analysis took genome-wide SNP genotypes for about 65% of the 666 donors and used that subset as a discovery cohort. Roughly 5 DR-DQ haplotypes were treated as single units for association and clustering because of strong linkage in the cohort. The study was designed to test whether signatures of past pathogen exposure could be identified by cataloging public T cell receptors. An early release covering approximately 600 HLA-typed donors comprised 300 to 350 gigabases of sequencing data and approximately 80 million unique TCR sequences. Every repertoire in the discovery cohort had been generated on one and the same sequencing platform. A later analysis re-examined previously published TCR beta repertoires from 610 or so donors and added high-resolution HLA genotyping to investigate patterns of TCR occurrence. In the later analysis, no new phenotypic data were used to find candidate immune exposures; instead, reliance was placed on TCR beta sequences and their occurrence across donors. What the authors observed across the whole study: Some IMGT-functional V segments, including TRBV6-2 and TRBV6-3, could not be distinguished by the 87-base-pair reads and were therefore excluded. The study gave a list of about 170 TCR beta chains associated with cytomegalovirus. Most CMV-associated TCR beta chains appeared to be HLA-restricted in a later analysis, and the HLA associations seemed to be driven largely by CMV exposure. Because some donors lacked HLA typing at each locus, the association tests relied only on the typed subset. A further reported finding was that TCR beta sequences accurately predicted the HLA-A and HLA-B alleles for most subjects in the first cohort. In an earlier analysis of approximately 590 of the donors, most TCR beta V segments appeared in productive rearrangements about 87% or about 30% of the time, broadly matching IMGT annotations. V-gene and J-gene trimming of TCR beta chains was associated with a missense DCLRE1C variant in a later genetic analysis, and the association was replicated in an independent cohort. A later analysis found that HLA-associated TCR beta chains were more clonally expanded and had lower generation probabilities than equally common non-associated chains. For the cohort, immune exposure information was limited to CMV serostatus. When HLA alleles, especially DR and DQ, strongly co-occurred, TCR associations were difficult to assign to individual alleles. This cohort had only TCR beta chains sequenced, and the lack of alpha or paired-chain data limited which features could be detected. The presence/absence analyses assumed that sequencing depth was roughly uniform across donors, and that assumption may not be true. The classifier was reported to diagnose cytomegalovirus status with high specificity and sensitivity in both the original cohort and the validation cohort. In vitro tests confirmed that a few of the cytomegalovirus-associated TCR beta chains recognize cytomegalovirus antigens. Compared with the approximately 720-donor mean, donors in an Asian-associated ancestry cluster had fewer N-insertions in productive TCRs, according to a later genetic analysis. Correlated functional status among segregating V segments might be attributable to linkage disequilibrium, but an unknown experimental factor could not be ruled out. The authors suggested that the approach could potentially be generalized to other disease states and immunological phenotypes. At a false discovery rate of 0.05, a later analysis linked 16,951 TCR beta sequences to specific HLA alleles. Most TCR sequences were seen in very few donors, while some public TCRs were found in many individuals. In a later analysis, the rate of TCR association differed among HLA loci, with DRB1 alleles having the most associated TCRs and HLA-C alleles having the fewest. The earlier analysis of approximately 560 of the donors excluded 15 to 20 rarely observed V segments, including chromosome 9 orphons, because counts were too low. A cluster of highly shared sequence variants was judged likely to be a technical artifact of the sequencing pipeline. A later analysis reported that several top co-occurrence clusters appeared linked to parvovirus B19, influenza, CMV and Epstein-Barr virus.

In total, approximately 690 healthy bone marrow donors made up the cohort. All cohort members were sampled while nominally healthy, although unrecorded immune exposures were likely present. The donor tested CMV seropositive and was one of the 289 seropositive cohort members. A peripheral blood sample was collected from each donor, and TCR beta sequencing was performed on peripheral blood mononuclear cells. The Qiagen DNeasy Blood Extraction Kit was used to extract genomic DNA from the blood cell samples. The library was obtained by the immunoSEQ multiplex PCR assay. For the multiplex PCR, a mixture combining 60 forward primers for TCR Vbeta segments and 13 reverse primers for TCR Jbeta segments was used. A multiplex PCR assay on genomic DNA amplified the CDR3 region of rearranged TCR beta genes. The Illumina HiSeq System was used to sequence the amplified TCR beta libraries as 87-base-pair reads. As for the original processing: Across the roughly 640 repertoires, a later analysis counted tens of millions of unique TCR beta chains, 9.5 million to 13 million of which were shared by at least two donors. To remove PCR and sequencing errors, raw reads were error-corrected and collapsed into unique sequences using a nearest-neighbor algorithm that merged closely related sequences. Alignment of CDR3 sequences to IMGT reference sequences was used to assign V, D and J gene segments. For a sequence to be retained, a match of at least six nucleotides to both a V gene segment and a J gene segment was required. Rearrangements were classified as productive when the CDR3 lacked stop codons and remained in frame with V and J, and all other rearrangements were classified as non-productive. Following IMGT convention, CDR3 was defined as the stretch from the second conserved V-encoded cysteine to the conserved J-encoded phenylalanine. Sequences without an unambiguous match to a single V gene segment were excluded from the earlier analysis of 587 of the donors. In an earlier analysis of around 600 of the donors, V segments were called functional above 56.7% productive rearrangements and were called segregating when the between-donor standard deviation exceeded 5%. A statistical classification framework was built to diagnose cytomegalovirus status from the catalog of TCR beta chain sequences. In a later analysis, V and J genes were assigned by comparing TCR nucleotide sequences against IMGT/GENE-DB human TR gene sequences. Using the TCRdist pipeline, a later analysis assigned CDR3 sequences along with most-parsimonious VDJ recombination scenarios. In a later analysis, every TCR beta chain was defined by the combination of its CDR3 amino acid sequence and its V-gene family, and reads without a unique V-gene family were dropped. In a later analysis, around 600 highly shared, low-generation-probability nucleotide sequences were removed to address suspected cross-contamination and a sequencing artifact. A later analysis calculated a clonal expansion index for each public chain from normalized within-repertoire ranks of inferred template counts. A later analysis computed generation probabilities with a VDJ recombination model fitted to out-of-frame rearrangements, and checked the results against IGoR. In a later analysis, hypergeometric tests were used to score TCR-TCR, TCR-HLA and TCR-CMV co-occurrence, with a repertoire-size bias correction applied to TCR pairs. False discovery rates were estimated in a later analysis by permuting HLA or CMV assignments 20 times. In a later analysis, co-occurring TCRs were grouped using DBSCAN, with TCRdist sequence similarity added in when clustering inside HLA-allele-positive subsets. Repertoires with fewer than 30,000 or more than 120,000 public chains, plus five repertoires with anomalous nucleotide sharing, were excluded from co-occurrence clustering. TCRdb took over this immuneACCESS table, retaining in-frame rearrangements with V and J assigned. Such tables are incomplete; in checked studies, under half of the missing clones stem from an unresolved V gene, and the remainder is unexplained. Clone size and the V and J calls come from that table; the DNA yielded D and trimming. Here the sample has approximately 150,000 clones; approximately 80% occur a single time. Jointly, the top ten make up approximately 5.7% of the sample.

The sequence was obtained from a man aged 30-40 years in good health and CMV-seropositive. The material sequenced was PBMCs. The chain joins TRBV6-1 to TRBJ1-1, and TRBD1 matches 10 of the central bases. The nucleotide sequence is TGTGCCAGCTCCAGGGACAGGGGCCGAGACACTGAAGCTTTCTTT. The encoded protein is CASSRDRGRDTEAFF.